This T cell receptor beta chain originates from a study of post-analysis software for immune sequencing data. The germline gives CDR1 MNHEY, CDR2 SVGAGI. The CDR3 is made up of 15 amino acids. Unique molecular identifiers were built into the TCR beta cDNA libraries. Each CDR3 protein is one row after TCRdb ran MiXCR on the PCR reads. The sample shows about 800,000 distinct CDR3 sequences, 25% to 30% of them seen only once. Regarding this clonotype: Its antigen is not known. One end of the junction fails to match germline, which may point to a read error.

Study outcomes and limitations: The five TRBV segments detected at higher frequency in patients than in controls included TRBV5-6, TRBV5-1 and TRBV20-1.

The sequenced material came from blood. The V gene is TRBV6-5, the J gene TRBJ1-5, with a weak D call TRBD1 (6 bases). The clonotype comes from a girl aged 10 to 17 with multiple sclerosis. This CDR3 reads CVSSYLDSRNQPQHF. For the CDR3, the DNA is TGTGTCAGCAGTTACCTGGACAGCAGGAATCAGCCCCAGCATTTT.